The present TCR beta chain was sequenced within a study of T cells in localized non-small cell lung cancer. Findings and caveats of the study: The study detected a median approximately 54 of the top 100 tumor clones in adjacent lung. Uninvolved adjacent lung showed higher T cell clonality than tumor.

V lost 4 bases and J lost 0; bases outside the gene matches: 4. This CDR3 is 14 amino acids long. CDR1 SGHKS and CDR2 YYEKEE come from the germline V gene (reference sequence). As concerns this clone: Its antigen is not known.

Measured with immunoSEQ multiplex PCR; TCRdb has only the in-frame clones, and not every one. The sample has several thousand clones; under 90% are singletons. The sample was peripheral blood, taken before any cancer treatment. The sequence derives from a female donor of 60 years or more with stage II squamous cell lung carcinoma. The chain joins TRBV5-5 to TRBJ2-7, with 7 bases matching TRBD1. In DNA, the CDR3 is TGTGCCAGCAGCCTGACAGGGAGCTCCTACGAGCAGTACTTC. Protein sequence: CASSLTGSSYEQYF.